This T cell receptor (beta chain) was observed in a study of cytomegalovirus exposure and HLA in healthy donors. Study-wide results and caveats: Apparent HLA restriction characterized most CMV-associated TCR beta chains in a later analysis. In a later analysis, compared with equally common non-associated chains, HLA-associated beta chains were more expanded. Follow-up analysis found HLA locus-dependent TCR association rates, highest for DRB1 and lowest for HLA-C. Indistinguishable V segments such as TRBV6-2 and TRBV6-3 were excluded.

As to this clone: Antigen unknown.

The CDR3 has 17 amino acids. Unmatched junction bases numbered 11, after V lost 2 bases and J lost 3 bases. The V gene's germline CDR1 is MDHEN and CDR2 SYDVKM. The study ran its PCR with 60 Vbeta and 13 Jbeta primers. Here immunoSEQ multiplex PCR was the method, and the copy in TCRdb shows in-frame clones only, minus some. The sample includes some 160,000 clones, nearly 85% of them seen just once. The V gene is TRBV28, the J gene TRBJ2-3; the match to TRBD2 covers 7 bases. This sequence was found in a male donor in good health and CMV-seronegative. Sequencing was carried out using PBMCs. The CDR3 nucleotides are TGTGCCAGCAGTTTAATTGGGCGCGGCGGGAGAACAGATACGCAGTATTTT. Translating it yields CASSLIGRGGRTDTQYF.